This T cell receptor beta chain was sequenced for a study of T cells in Graves' hyperthyroidism and ophthalmopathy. There are many counts of this clonotype. CDR3 size: 13 residues. With 10 bases clipped from V and 8 bases from J, the junction kept 11 bases outside the gene matches. CDR1 and CDR2 (germline): ENHRY, SYGVKD. Amplification targeted TCR beta CDR3 regions from RNA transcripts. First-round RT-PCR of the TCR CDR3 relied on the HTBI primer set. TCRdb processed the multiplex PCR reads anew with MiXCR; each CDR3 protein has one entry. Of 300,000 to 400,000 distinct CDR3 sequences listed, around 14% were seen once; the top ten hold 9.5% to 12%.

The sequence derives from a woman in her sixties with Graves' hyperthyroidism. Sequenced material: blood. The V and J genes are TRBV10-3 and TRBJ1-2, with 9 positions matching TRBD1. The CDR3 DNA reads as TGTGCCACAACGGACAGGGGTTTGCAAGGCTACACCTTC. Residues: CATTDRGLQGYTF.